This TCR beta chain was sequenced during a study of cytomegalovirus exposure and HLA in healthy donors. This clone was detected once. Its target is not known. Sequenced by immunoSEQ multiplex PCR; TCRdb stores in-frame clones only, minus some. The profile shows some 250,000 clones, 90% of them singletons. Study-wide results and caveats: Overall, approximately 150 TCR beta chains were annotated as cytomegalovirus-associated.

The TCR originated in a woman aged 18-29 years in good health and CMV-seronegative. Specimen: PBMCs.

CDR3 sequence reads: CASSVGWGGEDQPQHF. CDR3 DNA sequence: TGTGCCAGCAGCGTAGGTTGGGGGGGAGAGGATCAGCCCCAGCATTTT. The chain joins TRBV9 to TRBJ1-5; tentative D call: TRBD1 (5 bases). Trimming shortened V by 0 bases and J by 5 bases, and 15 bases separated the two germline ends. Germline V lookup: CDR1 SGDLS, CDR2 YYNGEE. The CDR3 consists of 16 residues.